The TCR beta chain under discussion was sequenced for a study of T cell responses to AZD1222 COVID-19 vaccine. Study-wide points: Possibly, clonal diversity was underestimated; donors were largely white British and included more females. Repertoires were collected only later (after the peak T cell response had occurred).

TCRdb's table, derived via immunoSEQ multiplex PCR, lists solely in-frame clones and lacks some. The profile shows some 63,000 clones, 65% to 90% of them singletons. Germline V gene data show CDR1 as SGHRS and CDR2 as YFSETQ. The CDR3 is 18 residues long. V lost 2 bases, J lost 1 base, and 9 bases stayed unmatched. A remark on this clone: The antigen remains unidentified.

The gene calls are TRBV5-1 and TRBJ2-6, with 7 bases matching TRBD2. The TCR was taken from an adult in good health. The material sequenced was peripheral blood, taken on day 0 of AZD1222 vaccination. The CDR3 DNA reads TGCGCCAGCAGCTTAGCGGGGACCCAAGGATCTGGGGCCAACGTCCTGACTTTC. Its translation is CASSLAGTQGSGANVLTF.